This T cell receptor (beta chain) is from a study of cytomegalovirus exposure and HLA in healthy donors (dated 2017 in TCRdb). At the level of the whole study: According to an earlier analysis of 450 to 650 of the donors, some 180 million T cells yielded 90 million to 130 million unique TCR beta sequences and approximately 300 Gb of sequence data. A later genetic analysis took genome-wide SNP genotypes for about three fifths of the 666 donors and used that subset as a discovery cohort. The number of donors typed differed by locus, with about 629-630 for A, B, C, DRB1 and DQB1, more than 500 for DQA1, nearly 610 for DPA1, and 472 for DPB1. A handful of DR-DQ haplotypes were handled as single units for association and clustering because linkage in the cohort was strong. An early release covering roughly 640 HLA-typed donors comprised approximately 300 gigabases of sequencing data and tens of millions of unique TCR sequences. In addition to the first cohort of approximately 670 subjects, a separate validation cohort of 120 different subjects was used. The study was designed to test whether signatures of past pathogen exposure could be identified by cataloging public T cell receptors. In the later analysis, no new phenotypic data were used to find candidate immune exposures; instead, reliance was placed on TCR beta sequences and their occurrence across donors. The study combined high-throughput TCR immunosequencing, statistical association of individual TCRs with disease status, and machine learning to predict cytomegalovirus infection status. An earlier analysis of several hundred of the donors used high-throughput TCR beta sequencing to judge whether each TCR beta V gene segment behaved as functional or pseudogenic. The study used immunosequencing to profile the T cell repertoires of around 600 subjects and linked those repertoires to cytomegalovirus serostatus. Both class I and class II loci were covered by HLA typing, at four-digit resolution. A later analysis re-analyzed previously published TCR beta repertoires from roughly 600 donors and added high-resolution HLA genotyping to study TCR occurrence patterns. Donor age, sex, ethnicity and CMV serostatus were compiled alongside the repertoire data. Among some 410 genotyped donors of the cohort, an average of around 220,000 unique TCR beta nucleotide sequences was sequenced per donor, of which about 18% were non-productive. All discovery cohort repertoires had been generated on a single sequencing platform. Among the roughly 400 genotyped donors, around 81% belonged to the genetic ancestry cluster associated with self-reported Caucasian donors. Overall study results and their limits: A further reported finding was that TCR beta sequences accurately predicted the HLA-A and HLA-B alleles for most subjects in the first cohort. In a later analysis, HLA-associated TCR beta chains showed more clonal expansion and lower generation probabilities than non-associated chains that were equally common. At a false discovery rate of 0.05, a later analysis linked some 17,000 TCR beta sequences to specific HLA alleles. The study listed approximately 150 TCR beta chains as associated with cytomegalovirus. Some IMGT-functional V segments, including TRBV6-2 and TRBV6-3, could not be distinguished by the 87-base-pair reads and were therefore excluded. In an earlier analysis of about 600 of the donors, most TCR beta V segments appeared in productive rearrangements about 90% or about 30% of the time, broadly matching IMGT annotations. Immune exposure information for the cohort was limited to CMV serostatus. A later analysis found that TCR association rates varied across HLA loci, with DRB1 alleles showing the most associated TCRs and HLA-C alleles the fewest. A cluster of highly shared sequence variants was judged likely to represent a technical artifact of the sequencing pipeline. In vitro tests confirmed that a few of the cytomegalovirus-associated TCR beta chains recognize cytomegalovirus antigens. In a later genetic analysis, fewer N-insertions in productive TCRs were reported among donors in an Asian-associated ancestry cluster than the roughly 700-donor mean. The authors suggested that the approach could potentially be extended to other disease states and immunological phenotypes. Because some donors lacked HLA typing at each locus, the association tests relied only on the typed subset. The presence/absence analyses assumed that sequencing depth was roughly uniform across donors, and that assumption may not be true. When HLA alleles, especially DR and DQ, strongly co-occurred, attributing TCR associations to individual alleles was difficult. In a later genetic analysis, a missense DCLRE1C variant was associated with V-gene and J-gene trimming of TCR beta chains, and the association was replicated in an independent cohort. The classifier was reported to diagnose cytomegalovirus status with high specificity and sensitivity in both the original cohort and the validation cohort. The cohort was sequenced for TCR beta chains only, and without alpha or paired-chain data the features that could be detected were limited. A later analysis reported that several top co-occurrence clusters appeared linked to parvovirus B19, influenza, CMV and Epstein-Barr virus. Because counts were too low, more than 15 rarely observed V segments, including chromosome 9 orphons, were left out of the earlier analysis of about 620 of the donors. While some public TCRs were present in many individuals, most TCR sequences turned up only very rarely across donors. A later analysis found that most CMV-associated TCR beta chains appeared HLA-restricted, with HLA associations seemingly driven largely by CMV exposure. Linkage disequilibrium might explain the correlated functional status among segregating V segments, but an unknown experimental factor could not be excluded.

In the case of this clone: This receptor's antigen is unknown. There are no base qualities to consult, and no much larger clone falls within one base.

Library preparation used the immunoSEQ multiplex PCR assay. The multiplex PCR relied on a mix of 60 forward primers for TCR Vbeta segments and 13 reverse primers for TCR Jbeta segments. A multiplex PCR assay on genomic DNA amplified the CDR3 region of rearranged TCR beta genes. Amplified TCR beta libraries were sequenced as 87-base-pair reads on the Illumina HiSeq System. On the authors' methods: A later analysis counted approximately 74 million unique TCR beta chains across the 650 to 700 repertoires, and 10 million to 11 million of these chains were shared by at least two donors. A nearest-neighbor algorithm error-corrected the raw reads and collapsed the reads into unique sequences, merging closely related sequences to remove PCR and sequencing errors. CDR3 sequences were aligned to IMGT reference sequences to assign V, D and J gene segments. Each retained sequence needed at least a six-nucleotide match to both a V gene segment and a J gene segment. Rearrangements were called productive when the CDR3 lacked stop codons and stayed in frame with V and J; all others were non-productive. CDR3 was defined by IMGT convention, running from the second conserved V-encoded cysteine to the conserved J-encoded phenylalanine. The earlier analysis of fewer than 750 of the donors excluded sequences that lacked an unambiguous match to a single V gene segment. In an earlier analysis of a few hundred of the donors, V segments were called functional above 56.7% productive rearrangements and were called segregating when the between-donor standard deviation exceeded 5%. A statistical classification framework was built to diagnose cytomegalovirus status from the catalog of TCR beta chain sequences. In a later analysis, V and J genes were assigned by comparing TCR nucleotide sequences against IMGT/GENE-DB human TR gene sequences. A later analysis assigned CDR3 sequences and most-parsimonious VDJ recombination scenarios with the TCRdist pipeline. In a later analysis, each TCR beta chain was defined by its CDR3 amino acid sequence together with its V-gene family, and reads lacking a unique V-gene family were excluded. A later analysis removed several hundred highly shared, low-generation-probability nucleotide sequences to deal with suspected cross-contamination and a sequencing artifact. In a later analysis, a clonal expansion index was calculated for each public chain from normalized within-repertoire ranks of inferred template counts. A later analysis computed generation probabilities with a VDJ recombination model fitted to out-of-frame rearrangements, and checked the results against IGoR. In a later analysis, TCR-TCR, TCR-HLA and TCR-CMV co-occurrence was scored with hypergeometric tests, and a repertoire-size bias correction was applied to TCR pairs. A later analysis estimated false discovery rates by permuting HLA or CMV assignments 20 times. In a later analysis, co-occurring TCRs were grouped with DBSCAN, and TCRdist sequence similarity was added when clustering was performed within HLA-allele-positive subsets. Repertoires with fewer than 30,000 or more than 120,000 public chains, plus five repertoires with anomalous nucleotide sharing, were excluded from co-occurrence clustering. The source is immuneACCESS, and TCRdb retained only in-frame sequences with V and J called. Part of the clones is not carried over; for the studies checked, unresolved V genes explain less than half of this, and the remainder is unexplained. V, J and clone size were drawn from that table, and D and trimming were deduced from the DNA. The table for this sample lists 80,000 to 100,000 clones; 70% to 75% of them were counted only once. Clones ranked in the top ten supply roughly 3.6% of the sample.

The cohort was made up of several hundred healthy bone marrow donors. Cohort members were all nominally healthy when sampled, although unrecorded immune exposures were likely present. The donor was CMV seronegative and belonged to the group of approximately 320 seronegative cohort members. A peripheral blood sample was collected from each donor, and TCR beta sequencing was performed on peripheral blood mononuclear cells. Genomic DNA extraction from the blood cell samples was performed with the Qiagen DNeasy Blood Extraction Kit. The CDR3 goes from the cysteine to the phenylalanine over 15 residues. CDR3 DNA is the only sequence kept; it has 45 bases, read in frame from the first base. As encoded in the germline V gene, CDR1 is SGHRS while CDR2 is YFSETQ. Relative to germline, V is 4 bases shorter and J is 3 bases shorter, with 13 bases between their ends.

The source of this sequence is a man between 35 and 55 years old in good health and CMV-seronegative. Sample: PBMCs. The V gene is TRBV5-1 and the J gene is TRBJ2-2; possibly the D gene is TRBD1, per 5 matching bases. The nucleotide sequence reads TGCGCCAGCAGCCTGCGACAGTCTGACACCGGGGAGCTGTTTTTT. This gives the protein CASSLRQSDTGELFF. The full variable domain, completed from the reference TRBV5-1 and TRBJ2-2 proteins outside the CDR3, reads KAGVTQTPRYLIKTRGQQVTLSCSPISGHRSVSWYQQTPGQGLQFLFEYFSETQRNKGNFPGRFSGRQFSNSRSEMNVSTLELGDSALYLCASSLRQSDTGELFFGEGSRLTVL.